This TCR beta chain came from a study of monozygotic twins with inflammatory bowel disease. Germline V lookup: CDR1 SGHDT, CDR2 YYEEEE. The CDR3 runs to 14 residues. TCRdb derives one entry per CDR3 protein from the 5' RACE reads, leaving out DNA. The ten most abundant clones cover just over 2.5% of a sample with approximately 400,000 distinct CDR3 sequences. Material: blood. The chain joins TRBV5-6 to TRBJ1-5. The clonotype comes from a human donor with ulcerative colitis or Crohn's disease, or a healthy co-twin of an affected twin (not recorded which). The CDR3 loop reads CASSFATGNQPQHF.